This TCR beta chain was obtained from a study of T cell responses to AZD1222 COVID-19 vaccine. Broader study findings: With two AZD1222 doses given, Spike-specific TCR breadth and depth both rose.

The CDR3 is 13 amino acids. V dropped 2 bases and J dropped 8 bases, with 12 bases sitting between them. Looked up from germline, CDR1 is WSHSY and CDR2 is SAAADI. About this clone itself: Its antigen remains unidentified.

It was second doses at about 4 or about 12 weeks that were pooled. Using immunoSEQ multiplex PCR, the repertoire was profiled, and TCRdb retains in-frame clones only, with some absent. Of some 160,000 clones in the sample, about nine tenths were seen once. The sequence was obtained from an adult who received the AZD1222 COVID-19 vaccine. The sample consisted of peripheral blood, taken 28 days after the second AZD1222 dose. This sequence joins TRBV10-2 and TRBJ1-2; D is possibly TRBD1 (6 bases). The CDR3, as DNA: TGCGCCAGCAGTGAGGTACAGGGTGGAGGCTACACCTTC. As protein: CASSEVQGGGYTF.